This entry lists 12 T cell receptor beta chains sequenced from one sample in a study of PD-1 blockade in classical Hodgkin lymphoma (dated by TCRdb to about 2020). The method behind the library was the immunoSEQ multiplex PCR assay. TCRdb provides this immuneACCESS table in a form limited to in-frame rearrangements. Some clones are lacking; in checked studies, under half of them reflect an unresolved V gene, and why the rest are absent is not known. In all, the sample holds about 97,000 clones, and approximately 88% of those were seen once. Jointly, the top ten make up 9.5% to 15% of the sample. The sample's time point, from its label and the paper: cycle 1 day 1 (C1D1), immediately before nivolumab initiation. Every trial patient had relapsed after autologous stem cell transplantation, and cohorts A, B and C differed in prior brentuximab vedotin exposure. This specimen was peripheral blood mononuclear cells (PBMCs), taken at baseline. The receptor source for this set is a human donor with classical Hodgkin lymphoma.

This clone showed up many times. The gene calls are TRBV9 and TRBJ2-2; TRBD2 agrees at 8 bases. The V gene's germline CDR1 is SGDLS and CDR2 YYNGEE. Trimming at V came to 4 bases and at J to 4 bases, leaving 9 bases not matched to a gene. The CDR3 length is 16 residues. Written as DNA, the CDR3 is TGTGCCAGCAGCCCCCAGGGTCTAGCGGGCACCGGGGAGCTGTTTTTT. Its translation is CASSPQGLAGTGELFF.

V and J are TRBV6-1 and TRBJ1-2; D uncertain. CDR3 size: 13 residues. Trimming removed 7 bases at V and 0 bases at J, with 9 bases between. Germline assignment: CDR1 MNHNS and CDR2 SASEGT. The CDR3 DNA reads TGTGCCAGCAAGTTAGATTCTAACTATGGCTACACCTTC. Amino acid sequence: CASKLDSNYGYTF.

The chain has TRBV19 and TRBJ2-4; 9 bases fit TRBD2. CDR3 length equals 19 residues. Germline CDR1 and CDR2: LNHDA and SQIVND (reference sequence). Trimming at V came to 3 bases and at J to 1 base, leaving 13 bases not matched to a gene. CDR3 nucleotide sequence: TGTGCCAGTAGTATCTCGGCGGGAGGGACCCATTCGGCCAAAAACATTCAGTACTTC. Protein product: CASSISAGGTHSAKNIQYF.

CDR3 nucleotide sequence: TGTGCCAGCAATTTCCCTGACATAGTGAACACTGAAGCTTTCTTT. This sequence encodes CASNFPDIVNTEAFF. The chain recombines TRBV2 with TRBJ1-1; the D is unclear. V was pared by 7 bases and J by 0 bases, with 15 bases between. Germline-derived CDR1 and CDR2 are SNHLY and FYNNEI. The CDR3 extends over 15 amino acids. Together with reference TRBV2 and TRBJ1-1, the CDR3 gives the full variable domain: EPEVTQTPSHQVTQMGQEVILRCVPISNHLYFYWYRQILGQKVEFLVSFYNNEISEKSEIFDDQFSVERPDGSNFTLKIRSTKLEDSAMYFCASNFPDIVNTEAFFGQGTRLTVV.

The chain recombines TRBV14 with TRBJ2-7; 9 bases align to TRBD2. Looked up from germline, CDR1 is SGHDN and CDR2 is FVKESK. This CDR3 has 15 residues. V dropped 2 bases and J dropped 6; count of bases not matched to a gene: 8. The CDR3 protein is CASSQRLAGAGEQYF. DNA for the CDR3: TGTGCCAGCAGCCAACGTTTAGCGGGAGCGGGCGAGCAGTACTTC.

The rearrangement uses TRBV7-7 and TRBJ2-2; TRBD2 aligns across 8 bases. Per germline, CDR1 SSHAT and CDR2 FNYEAQ (reference sequence). V lost 5 bases and J lost 6; bases outside the gene matches: 2. The CDR3 totals 13 residues. CDR3 sequence reads: CASSTGGAGELFF. The CDR3 DNA reads as TGTGCCAGCAGCACGGGAGGGGCCGGGGAGCTGTTTTTT. Based on the CDR3 plus reference TRBV7-7 and TRBJ2-2, the full variable domain is GAGVSQSPRYKVTKRGQDVTLRCDPISSHATLYWYQQALGQGPEFLTYFNYEAQPDKSGLPSDRFSAERPEGSISTLTIQRTEQRDSAMYRCASSTGGAGELFFGEGSRLTVL.

The rearrangement uses TRBV5-1 and TRBJ2-3; TRBD2 matches 13 bases. From germline, CDR1 is SGHRS and CDR2 YFSETQ. V shed 1 base, J shed 4 bases, and the junction held 12 bases outside the gene matches. The CDR3 contains 19 residues. The CDR3 here is CASSLNLPGTSGMSDTQYF. CDR3 sequence (DNA): TGCGCCAGCAGCTTGAATCTGCCCGGGACTAGCGGGATGTCAGATACGCAGTATTTT.

V gene TRBV6-6 combines with J gene TRBJ2-5, with a weak D call TRBD1 (6 bases). Germline lookup yields CDR1 MNHNY and CDR2 SVGAGI (reference sequence). The V gene lost 6 bases and the J gene lost 9 bases, with 11 bases spanning the gap. This CDR3 contains 11 residues. CDR3 residues: CASSLEGAQYF. CDR3 sequence (DNA): TGTGCCAGCAGCCTAGAGGGGGCCCAGTACTTC.

The rearrangement joins TRBV5-1 to TRBJ2-5; D may be TRBD2 (6 bases). CDR1 and CDR2 from the germline V gene are SGHRS and YFSETQ. CDR3 length equals 16 residues. V shed 0 bases and J shed 1 base, with 13 bases lying between them. CDR3 sequence: CASSLGGGSGQETQYF. For the CDR3, the DNA is TGCGCCAGCAGCTTGGGGGGCGGTAGCGGCCAAGAGACCCAGTACTTC.

This chain joins TRBV18 and TRBJ1-5; 12 nucleotides agree with TRBD1. V shed 11 bases, J shed 6 bases, and the junction held 8 bases outside the gene matches. The CDR3 spans 14 residues. Germline assignment: CDR1 KGHSH and CDR2 LQKENI. DNA for the CDR3: TGTGCCGGACCCCCGGGACAGGGGGCTCAGCCCCAGCATTTT. Its translation: CAGPPGQGAQPQHF.

The chain carries TRBV5-1 and TRBJ1-3; D is unclear. V lost 2 bases to trimming and J lost 4 bases, with 7 bases between them. Germline CDR1 and CDR2: SGHRS and YFSETQ. There are 13 residues in the CDR3. The CDR3 DNA reads as TGCGCCAGCAGCTTCCAGGAAGGAAACACCATATATTTT. Translation: CASSFQEGNTIYF.

The CDR3 DNA reads as TGTGCCAGCAGCGTAAGCCGGACGAACACCGGGGAGCTGTTTTTT. Encoded protein: CASSVSRTNTGELFF. The V call is TRBV9, the J call TRBJ2-2; D remains ambiguous. V dropped 1 base and J dropped 0 bases, with 7 bases sitting between them. Germline V gene data show CDR1 as SGDLS and CDR2 as YYNGEE. This CDR3 comprises 15 residues.